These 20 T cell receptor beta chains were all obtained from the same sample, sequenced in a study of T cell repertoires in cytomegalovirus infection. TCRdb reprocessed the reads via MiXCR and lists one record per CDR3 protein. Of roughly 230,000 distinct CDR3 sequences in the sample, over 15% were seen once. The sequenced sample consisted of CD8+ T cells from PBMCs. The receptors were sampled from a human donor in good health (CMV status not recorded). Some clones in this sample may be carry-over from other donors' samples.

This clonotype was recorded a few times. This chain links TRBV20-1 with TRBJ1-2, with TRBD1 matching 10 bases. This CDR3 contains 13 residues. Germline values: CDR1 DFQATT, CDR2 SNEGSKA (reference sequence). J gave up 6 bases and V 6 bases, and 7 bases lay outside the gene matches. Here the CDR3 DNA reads TGCAGTGCCGCGACAGGGGGCGCGGATGGCTACACCTTC. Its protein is CSAATGGADGYTF.

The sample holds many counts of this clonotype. In nucleotides, the CDR3 is TGCAGTGCTAGAGCCCGGTCCAGCGGGGGAGCTAATGAGCAGTTCTTC. The encoded protein is CSARARSSGGANEQFF. The chain joins TRBV20-1 to TRBJ2-1; the match to TRBD2 covers 8 bases. Germline V lookup: CDR1 DFQATT, CDR2 SNEGSKA (reference sequence). The V and J ends lost 1 base and 7 bases, in that order; junction bases with no gene match: 12. There are 16 residues in the CDR3.

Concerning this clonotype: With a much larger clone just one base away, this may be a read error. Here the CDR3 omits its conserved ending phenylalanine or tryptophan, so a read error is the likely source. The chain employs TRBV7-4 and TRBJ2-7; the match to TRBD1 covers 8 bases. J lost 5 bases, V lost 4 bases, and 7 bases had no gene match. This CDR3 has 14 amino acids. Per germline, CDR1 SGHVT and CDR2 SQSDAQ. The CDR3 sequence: CASSSRTGPNEQYS. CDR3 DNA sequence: TGTGCCAGCAGCTCCAGGACAGGGCCAAACGAGCAGTACTCC.

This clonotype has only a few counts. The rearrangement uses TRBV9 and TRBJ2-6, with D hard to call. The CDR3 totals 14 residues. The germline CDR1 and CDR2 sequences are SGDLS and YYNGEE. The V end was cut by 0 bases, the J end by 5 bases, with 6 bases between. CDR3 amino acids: CASSVGVRANVLTF. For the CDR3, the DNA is TGTGCCAGCAGCGTAGGTGTGAGGGCCAACGTCCTGACTTTC. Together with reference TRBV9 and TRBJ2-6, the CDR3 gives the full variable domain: DSGVTQTPKHLITATGQRVTLRCSPRSGDLSVYWYQQSLDQGLQFLIQYYNGEERAKGNILERFSAQQFPDLHSELNLSSLELGDSALYFCASSVGVRANVLTFGAGSRLTVL.

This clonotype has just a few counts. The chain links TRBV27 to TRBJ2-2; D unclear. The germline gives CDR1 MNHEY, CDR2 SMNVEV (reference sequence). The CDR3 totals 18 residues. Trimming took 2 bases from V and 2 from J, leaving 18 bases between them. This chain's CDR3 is CASSLVFTRVRNTGELFF. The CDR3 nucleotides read TGTGCCAGCAGTTTAGTTTTCACCCGGGTCCGAAACACCGGGGAGCTGTTTTTT.

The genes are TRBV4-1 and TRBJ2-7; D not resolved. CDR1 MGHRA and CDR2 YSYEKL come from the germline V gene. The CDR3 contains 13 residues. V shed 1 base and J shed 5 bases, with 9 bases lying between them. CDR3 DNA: TGCGCCAGCAGCCAAGCCGGAGAAGACGAGCAGTACTTC. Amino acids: CASSQAGEDEQYF.

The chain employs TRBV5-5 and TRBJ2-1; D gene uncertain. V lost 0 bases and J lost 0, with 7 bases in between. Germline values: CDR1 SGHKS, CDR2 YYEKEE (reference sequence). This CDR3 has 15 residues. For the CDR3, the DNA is TGTGCCAGCAGCTTGGGATTCAGCTCCTACAATGAGCAGTTCTTC. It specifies CASSLGFSSYNEQFF.

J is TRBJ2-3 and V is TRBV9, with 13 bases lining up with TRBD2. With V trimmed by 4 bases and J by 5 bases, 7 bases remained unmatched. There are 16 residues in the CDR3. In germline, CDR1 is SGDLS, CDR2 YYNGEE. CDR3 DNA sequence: TGTGCCAGCAGCCCCCGACTAGCGGGGGGTTTAGATACGCAGTATTTT. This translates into CASSPRLAGGLDTQYF.

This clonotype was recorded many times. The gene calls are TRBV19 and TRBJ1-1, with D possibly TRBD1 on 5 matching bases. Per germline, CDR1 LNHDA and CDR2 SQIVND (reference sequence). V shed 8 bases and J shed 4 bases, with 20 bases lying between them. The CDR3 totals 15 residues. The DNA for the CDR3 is TGTGCCAGTCTCTCTCGGCAGTCGGGGGGCACTGAAGCTTTCTTT. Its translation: CASLSRQSGGTEAFF.

This CDR3 reads CASSFTGQGGEQYF. The CDR3 nucleotides read TGTGCCAGCAGTTTTACGGGACAGGGAGGCGAGCAGTACTTC. V usage is TRBV12-3 or TRBV12-4 and J usage is TRBJ2-7; 9 bases are shared with TRBD1. Trimming took 3 bases from V and 6 from J; bases not matched to a gene: 6. The CDR3 contains 14 residues.

The CDR3 loop reads CASSQLVDSNQPQHF. The DNA for the CDR3 is TGCGCCAGCAGCCAATTAGTTGATAGCAATCAGCCCCAGCATTTT. The chain combines TRBV4-3 with TRBJ1-5; no definite D call. Germline lookup yields CDR1 LGHNA and CDR2 YSLEER. Between the trimmed V and J ends, which lost 2 bases and 0 bases, there was a span of 8 bases. The CDR3 runs 15 residues.

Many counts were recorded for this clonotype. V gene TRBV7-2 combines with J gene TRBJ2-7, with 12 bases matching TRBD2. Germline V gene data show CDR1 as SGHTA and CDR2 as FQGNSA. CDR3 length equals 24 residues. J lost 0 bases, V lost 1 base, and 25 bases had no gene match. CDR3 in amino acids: CASSLGPFEGTIDLAGGPSYEQYF. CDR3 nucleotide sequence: TGTGCCAGCAGCTTAGGCCCCTTTGAGGGTACGATTGATCTAGCGGGGGGGCCCTCCTACGAGCAGTACTTC.

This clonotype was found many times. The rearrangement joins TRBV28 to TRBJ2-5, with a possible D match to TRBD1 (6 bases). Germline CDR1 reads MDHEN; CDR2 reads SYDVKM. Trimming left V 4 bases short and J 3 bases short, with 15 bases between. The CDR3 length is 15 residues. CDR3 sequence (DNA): TGTGCCAGCAGTTCCCCGAGGGGGTACAAAGAGACCCAGTACTTC. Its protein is CASSSPRGYKETQYF.

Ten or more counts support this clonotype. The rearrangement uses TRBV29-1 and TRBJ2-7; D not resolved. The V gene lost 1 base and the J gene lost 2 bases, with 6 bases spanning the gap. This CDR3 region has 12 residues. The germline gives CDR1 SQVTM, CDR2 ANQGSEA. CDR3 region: CSVEVDTYEQYF. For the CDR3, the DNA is TGCAGCGTTGAAGTTGATACCTACGAGCAGTACTTC.

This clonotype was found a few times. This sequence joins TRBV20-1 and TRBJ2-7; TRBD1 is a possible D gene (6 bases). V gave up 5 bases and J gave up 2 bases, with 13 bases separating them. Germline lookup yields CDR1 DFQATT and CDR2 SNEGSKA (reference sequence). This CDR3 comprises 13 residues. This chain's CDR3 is CSAWTASTYEQYF. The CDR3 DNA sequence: TGCAGTGCTTGGACAGCCTCTACCTACGAGCAGTACTTC.

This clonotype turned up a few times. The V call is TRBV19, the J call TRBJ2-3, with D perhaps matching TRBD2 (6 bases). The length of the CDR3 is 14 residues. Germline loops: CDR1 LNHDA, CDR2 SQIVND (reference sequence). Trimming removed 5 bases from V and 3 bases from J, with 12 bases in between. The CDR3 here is CASSSAGSTDTQYF. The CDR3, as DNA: TGTGCCAGTAGTTCCGCGGGGAGTACAGATACGCAGTATTTT.

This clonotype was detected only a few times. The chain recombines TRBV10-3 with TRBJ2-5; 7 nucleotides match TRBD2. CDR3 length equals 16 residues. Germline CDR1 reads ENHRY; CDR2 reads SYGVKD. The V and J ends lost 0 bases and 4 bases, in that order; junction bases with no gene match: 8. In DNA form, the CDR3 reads TGTGCCATCAGTGAGTCGACTCTCGGGGGGACAGAGACCCAGTACTTC. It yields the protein CAISESTLGGTETQYF.

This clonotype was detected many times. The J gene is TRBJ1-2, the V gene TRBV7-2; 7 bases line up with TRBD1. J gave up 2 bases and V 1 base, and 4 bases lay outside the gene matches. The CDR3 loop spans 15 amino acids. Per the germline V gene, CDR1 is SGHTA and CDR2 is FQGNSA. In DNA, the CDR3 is TGTGCCAGCAGCTTAGAGGGACAGATAAACTATGGCTACACCTTC. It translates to CASSLEGQINYGYTF.

CDR3 in DNA: TGTGCCAGCAAGGTTGGAGGGTGGCAGTACTTC. Translation gives CASKVGGWQYF. The rearrangement links TRBV12-3 or TRBV12-4 to TRBJ2-7, with a possible D match to TRBD2 (6 bases). V lost 7 bases and J lost 9, with 13 bases in between. This CDR3 has 11 residues.

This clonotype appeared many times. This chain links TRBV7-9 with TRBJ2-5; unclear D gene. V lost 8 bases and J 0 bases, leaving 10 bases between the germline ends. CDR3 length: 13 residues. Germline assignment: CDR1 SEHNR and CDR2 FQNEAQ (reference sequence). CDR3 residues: CASRGQNQETQYF. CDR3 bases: TGTGCCAGCCGTGGGCAGAACCAAGAGACCCAGTACTTC.